This TCR beta chain originates from a study of blood T cells in healthy people across ages. Trimming left V 2 bases short and J 6 bases short, with 15 bases between. CDR3 length: 15 amino acids. Germline CDR1 and CDR2: SGHKS and YYEKEE (reference sequence). Together with a sample-barcoded 5' primer, a J-beta primer mix was included in a second PCR lasting 7 to 11 cycles. MiXCR, run by TCRdb on the 5' RACE reads, gives a single entry per CDR3 protein. Of fewer than 2,000,000 distinct CDR3 sequences in the sample, about 31% were seen once. Of note for this clonotype: The antigen is undetermined.

Russia was home to the donors, healthy Caucasian individuals aged about 6 to 100. Total RNA extraction produced at least 5.5 micrograms (per sample) for the study. Study-wide findings and caveats: With unsorted PBMCs, a conclusive comparison of naive versus antigen-experienced cells was not possible. Observed TCR beta diversity showed a strong correlation with the percentage of naive T cells as measured by flow cytometry.

Sequencing was carried out using blood. The chain uses TRBV5-5 and TRBJ2-1, with D maybe TRBD1 (6 bases). The receptor's source is a young woman in good health. The CDR3 region has the DNA TGTGCCAGCAGCTTCTCAGGGGTTGTCGGCAATGAGCAGTTCTTC. It translates to CASSFSGVVGNEQFF. The complete variable domain, with remaining parts taken from reference TRBV5-5 and TRBJ2-1, reads DAGVTQSPTHLIKTRGQQVTLRCSPISGHKSVSWYQQVLGQGPQFIFQYYEKEERGRGNFPDRFSARQFPNYSSELNVNALLLGDSALYLCASSFSGVVGNEQFFGPGTRLTVL.